Detailed here is one TCR beta chain. The CDR3 runs 15 residues. Trimming removed 3 bases from V and 3 bases from J, with 14 bases in between. From germline, CDR1 is SNHLY and CDR2 FYNNEI. TCRdb redid the calling of the PCR reads with MiXCR, one entry per CDR3 protein. The repertoire holds about 500,000 distinct CDR3 sequences, with about a quarter as singletons. The sample belongs to a study of molecular identifiers for immune sequencing clone quantification. Study as a whole: Replicate runs used RNA from about 19,000 or 110,000 naive CD8 cells, which was split five ways into aliquots, and four of those aliquots were then sequenced.

Sorted naive CD8 T cells were those defined as CD8+CD4-CCR7+CD45RA+. Sequencing input: naive CD8+ T cells from blood, with Jurkat cell RNA spiked in. The subset was: FACS-sorted CD8+CD4-CCR7+CD45RA+ naive T cells. The chain uses TRBV2 and TRBJ1-1; D gene uncertain. This receptor was obtained from a human donor in good health. Some libraries in this study had Jurkat cell RNA spiked in. The CDR3, as DNA: TGTGCCAGCAGTGACGAATCTGTTTTGGACACTGAAGCTTTCTTT. This translates into CASSDESVLDTEAFF. Full variable domain (rest looked up from reference TRBV2 and TRBJ1-1): EPEVTQTPSHQVTQMGQEVILRCVPISNHLYFYWYRQILGQKVEFLVSFYNNEISEKSEIFDDQFSVERPDGSNFTLKIRSTKLEDSAMYFCASSDESVLDTEAFFGQGTRLTVV.